The sequence of this T cell receptor beta chain was determined in a study of T cell changes during pregnancy in multiple sclerosis. CDR1 and CDR2 (germline): MNHEY, SMNVEV (reference sequence). Trimming at V came to 7 bases and at J to 2 bases, leaving 6 bases not matched to a gene. The CDR3 totals 14 residues. Sequenced by immunoSEQ multiplex PCR; TCRdb stores in-frame clones only, minus some. This table holds roughly 40,000 clones, 90% to 95% found once. The clonotype comes from a female donor with multiple sclerosis, enrolled in a pregnancy study. The source material was CD8+ T cells from peripheral blood mononuclear cells, sampled before pregnancy. The V gene is TRBV27, the J gene TRBJ2-3; TRBD2 aligns across 7 bases. The CDR3 bases are TGTGCCAGCAAACCGGGACTAAACACAGATACGCAGTATTTT. Translated: CASKPGLNTDTQYF.